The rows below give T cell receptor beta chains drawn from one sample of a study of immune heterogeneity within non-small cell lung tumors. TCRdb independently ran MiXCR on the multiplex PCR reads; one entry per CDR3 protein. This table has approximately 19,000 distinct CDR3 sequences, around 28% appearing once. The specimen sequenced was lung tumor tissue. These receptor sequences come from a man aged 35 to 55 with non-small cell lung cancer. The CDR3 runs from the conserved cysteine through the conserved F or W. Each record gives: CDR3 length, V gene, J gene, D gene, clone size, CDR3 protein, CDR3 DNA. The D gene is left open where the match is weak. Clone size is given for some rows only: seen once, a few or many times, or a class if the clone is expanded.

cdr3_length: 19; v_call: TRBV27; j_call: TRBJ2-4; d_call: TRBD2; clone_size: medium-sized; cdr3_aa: CASSLGSGPSGLAKNIQYF; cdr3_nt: TGTGCCAGCAGTTTAGGGTCTGGTCCTAGCGGACTAGCCAAAAACATTCAGTACTTC
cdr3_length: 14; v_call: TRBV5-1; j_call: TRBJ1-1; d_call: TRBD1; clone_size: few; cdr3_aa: CASSLDDRGTEAFF; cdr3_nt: TGCGCCAGCAGCTTGGACGACAGGGGCACTGAAGCTTTCTTT
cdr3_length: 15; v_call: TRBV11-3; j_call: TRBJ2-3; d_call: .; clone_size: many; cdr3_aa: CASSTRDDGGDTQYF; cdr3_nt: TGTGCCAGCAGCACCCGGGACGACGGGGGAGATACGCAGTATTTT
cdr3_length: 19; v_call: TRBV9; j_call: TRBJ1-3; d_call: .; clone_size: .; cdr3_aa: CASSVRGRTADPSGNTIYF; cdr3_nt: TGTGCCAGCAGCGTAAGGGGCCGAACAGCGGACCCCTCTGGAAACACCATATATTTT
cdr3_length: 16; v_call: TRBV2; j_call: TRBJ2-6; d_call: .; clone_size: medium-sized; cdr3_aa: CASGEWRVAGANVLTF; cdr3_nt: TGTGCCAGCGGGGAGTGGAGGGTCGCTGGGGCCAACGTCCTGACTTTC
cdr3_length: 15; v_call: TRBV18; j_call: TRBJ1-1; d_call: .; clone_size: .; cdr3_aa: CASSPQRPTGTEAFF; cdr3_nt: TGTGCCAGCTCACCCCAGAGGCCAACGGGGACTGAAGCTTTCTTT
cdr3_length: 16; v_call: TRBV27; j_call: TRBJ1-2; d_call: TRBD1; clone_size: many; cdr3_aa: CASSGTYQGQGNGYTF; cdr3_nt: TGTGCCAGCAGCGGGACTTACCAGGGACAGGGTAATGGCTACACCTTC
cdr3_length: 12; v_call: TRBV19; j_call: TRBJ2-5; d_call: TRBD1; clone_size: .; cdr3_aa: CASRDRDRTQYF; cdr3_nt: TGTGCCAGCCGGGACAGGGATCGGACCCAGTACTTC
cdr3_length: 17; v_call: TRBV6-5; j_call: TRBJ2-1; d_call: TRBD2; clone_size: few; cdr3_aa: CASSYSITGGLYNEQFF; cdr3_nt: TGTGCCAGCAGTTACTCGATCACGGGAGGACTCTACAATGAGCAGTTCTTC
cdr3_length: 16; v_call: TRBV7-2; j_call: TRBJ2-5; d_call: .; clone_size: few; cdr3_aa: CASSLETRVLGETQYF; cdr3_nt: TGTGCCAGCAGCTTAGAGACAAGGGTCTTGGGAGAGACCCAGTACTTC
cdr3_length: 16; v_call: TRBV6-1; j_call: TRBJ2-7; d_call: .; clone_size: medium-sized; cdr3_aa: CASSFRREGVVYEQYF; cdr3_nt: TGTGCCAGCAGTTTCCGCCGAGAAGGCGTGGTATACGAGCAGTACTTC
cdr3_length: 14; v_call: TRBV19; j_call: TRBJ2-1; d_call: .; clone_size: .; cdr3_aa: CASSIYGRINEQFF; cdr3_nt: TGTGCCAGTAGTATCTACGGACGAATCAATGAGCAGTTCTTC
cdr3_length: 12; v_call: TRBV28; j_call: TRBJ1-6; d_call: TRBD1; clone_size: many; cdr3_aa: CASGTAYSPLHF; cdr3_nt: TGTGCCAGCGGGACAGCCTATTCACCCCTCCACTTT
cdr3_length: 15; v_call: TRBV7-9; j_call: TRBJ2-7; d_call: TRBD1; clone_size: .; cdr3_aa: CASSSSGQTKYEQYF; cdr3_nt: TGTGCCAGCAGCTCGTCGGGACAGACAAAATACGAGCAGTACTTC
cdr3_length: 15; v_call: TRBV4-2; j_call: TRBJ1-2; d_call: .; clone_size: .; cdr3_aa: CASSTLWGVNYGYTF; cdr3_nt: TGTGCCAGCAGCACACTTTGGGGGGTTAACTATGGCTACACCTTC
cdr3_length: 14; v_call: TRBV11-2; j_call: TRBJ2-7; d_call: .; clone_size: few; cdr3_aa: CASSLWGRPYEQYF; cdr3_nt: TGTGCCAGCAGCTTATGGGGGAGGCCCTACGAGCAGTACTTC
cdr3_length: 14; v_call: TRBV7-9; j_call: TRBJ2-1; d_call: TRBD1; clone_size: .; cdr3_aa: CASSLGTVGNEQFF; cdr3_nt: TGTGCCAGCAGCTTGGGGACAGTAGGCAATGAGCAGTTCTTC
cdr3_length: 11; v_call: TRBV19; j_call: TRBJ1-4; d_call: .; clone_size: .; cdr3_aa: CASSPPPGLFF; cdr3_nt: TGTGCCAGTAGTCCCCCCCCCGGACTGTTTTTT
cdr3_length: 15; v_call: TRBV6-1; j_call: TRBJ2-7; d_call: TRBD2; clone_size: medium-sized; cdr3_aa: CASRLTSGSTNEQYF; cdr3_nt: TGTGCCAGCAGACTCACTAGCGGGAGTACGAACGAGCAGTACTTC
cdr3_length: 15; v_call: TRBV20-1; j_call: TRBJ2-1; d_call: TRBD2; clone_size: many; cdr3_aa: CSAPTSGATYNEQFF; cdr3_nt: TGCAGTGCGCCTACCAGCGGGGCAACCTACAATGAGCAGTTCTTC